The 11 T cell receptor beta chains below come from one sample, sequenced in a study of T cell clonality in common variable immunodeficiency. Here immunoSEQ multiplex PCR was the method, and the copy in TCRdb shows in-frame clones only, minus some. Recorded here are 30,000 to 40,000 clones, none singletons. Specimen: peripheral blood mononuclear cells. These receptors all stem from a person aged 18 to 75 in good health.

The sample holds many counts of this clone. From the germline J gene comes the end of the CDR3, since the read stops 3 residues before it. This chain joins TRBV7-9 and TRBJ2-7; weak D call: TRBD1 (6 bases). Trimming took 5 bases from V and 2 from J, leaving 16 bases between them. Germline V gives CDR1 SEHNR, CDR2 FQNEAQ (reference sequence). This CDR3 region has 15 residues. Partial CDR3 DNA: TGTGCCAGCAGCCGAGCTGAGACAGGAACCTACGAG. Protein product: CASSRAETGTYE. In full, the CDR3 is CASSRAETGTYEQYF.

This clone was seen many times. The read terminates 3 residues before the CDR3 end, so the remaining end is supplied by the germline J gene. V usage is TRBV20-1 and J usage is TRBJ2-7, with 9 bases identical to TRBD2. The length of the CDR3 is 16 residues. The V gene's germline CDR1 is DFQATT and CDR2 SNEGSKA (reference sequence). J was trimmed by 0 bases and V by 1 base; bases with no gene match: 7. The covered CDR3 bases are TGCAGTGCTAGAGGCGAAAGCGGGAGGCGCTCCTACGAG. Translation: CSARGESGRRSYE. In full, the CDR3 reads CSARGESGRRSYEQYF.

This clone has ten or more counts. Sequencing ends 3 residues short of the CDR3 end; the germline J gene provides the rest. The rearrangement links TRBV7-9 to TRBJ1-2; 8 nucleotides line up with TRBD1. The V gene end was trimmed by 2 bases and the J gene end by 3 bases; junction bases not matched to a gene: 2. CDR3 length equals 14 residues. Per germline, CDR1 SEHNR and CDR2 FQNEAQ (reference sequence). The CDR3 DNA, read in part, is TGTGCCAGCAGCTTAACGGGACAGGACTATGGC. This gives the protein CASSLTGQDYG. The CDR3 in full is CASSLTGQDYGYTF.

In its sample, this clone was seen many times. The DNA ends 3 residues before the CDR3 does, and the rest of the CDR3 is filled in from the germline J gene. The chain carries TRBV19 and TRBJ2-3; a weak D match, TRBD2 (6 bases). CDR3 length: 14 amino acids. CDR1 is LNHDA, CDR2 SQIVND, per germline (reference sequence). V was trimmed by 3 bases and J by 6 bases, leaving 13 bases between them. CDR3 sequence reads: CASSMGVAADTQYF. CDR3 bases read: TGTGCCAGTAGTATGGGGGTAGCGGCGGATACG.

This clone was observed many times. Read sequence stops 3 residues before the CDR3 end, and the germline J gene provides the missing end. The chain couples TRBV7-8 to TRBJ2-1, with 7 bases lining up with TRBD2. V gave up 5 bases and J gave up 6 bases; unmatched junction bases: 10. The CDR3 runs 15 residues. Looked up from germline, CDR1 is SGHVS and CDR2 is FQNEAQ. The sequenced part of the CDR3 DNA is TGTGCCAGCAGCCGATATAGCGGGTTTTTCAATGAG. Translating it yields CASSRYSGFFNE. The entire CDR3 protein reads CASSRYSGFFNEQFF.

The table lists this clone with many counts. CDR3 sequence reads: CASSVVPTDSYEQYF. The covered CDR3 bases are TGTGCCAGCAGCGTAGTCCCGACAGACTCCTACGAG. The genes are TRBV9 and TRBJ2-7; D possibly corresponds to TRBD1 (5 bases). Sequencing ends 3 residues short of the CDR3 end; the germline J gene provides the rest. Trimming removed 0 bases at V and 0 bases at J, with 10 bases between. This CDR3 has 15 residues. Germline lookup yields CDR1 SGDLS and CDR2 YYNGEE.

This clone was counted many times. The read ends 3 residues before the CDR3 terminus; that terminus is restored from the germline J gene. This chain links TRBV6-2 or TRBV6-3 with TRBJ2-7; 9 bases line up with TRBD2. This CDR3 is built from 14 residues. In germline, CDR1 is MNHEY, CDR2 SVGEGT. The junction had 8 bases not matched to a gene; V was cut back by 6 bases and J by 5 bases. CDR3 DNA (partial): TGTGCCAGCAGCAATCTAGCGGGGAAAAACGAG. This sequence encodes CASSNLAGKNE. The entire CDR3 protein reads CASSNLAGKNEQYF.

This clone was observed many times. The read falls 3 residues short of the CDR3 end, and the missing part is taken from the germline J gene. The rearrangement links TRBV7-9 to TRBJ2-7, with a tentative D call TRBD1 (5 bases). Germline V gene sequence: CDR1 SEHNR, CDR2 FQNEAQ (reference sequence). V shed 5 bases and J shed 3 bases, with 8 bases lying between them. CDR3 size: 12 residues. CDR3 sequence: CASSIQDYEQYF. The sequenced CDR3 bases are TGTGCCAGCAGCATACAGGACTACGAG.

This clone has a count of ten or more. Sequencing ends 3 residues short of the CDR3 end; the germline J gene provides the rest. J is TRBJ2-1 and V is TRBV20-1, with D tentatively TRBD2 (6 bases). Germline assignment: CDR1 DFQATT and CDR2 SNEGSKA (reference sequence). This CDR3 comprises 17 residues. Trimming removed 3 bases from V and 8 bases from J, with 26 bases in between. This chain's CDR3 is CSASVLRVGRGVHEQFF. CDR3 DNA (partial): TGCAGTGCTAGTGTCTTACGTGTTGGTCGCGGGGTCCATGAG.

This clone occurred many times. Partial CDR3 DNA: TGTGCCAGTAGTATAGGAACGGGTAATCAGCCC. This encodes CASSIGTGNQP. The full CDR3 reads CASSIGTGNQPQHF. V and J are TRBV19 and TRBJ1-5, with D uncertain. The sequenced fragment ends 3 residues before the CDR3 boundary, so the rest is inferred from the germline J gene. This CDR3 spans 14 amino acids. CDR1 and CDR2 from the germline V gene are LNHDA and SQIVND (reference sequence). Trimming pared 1 base from V and 4 bases from J, leaving 8 bases between.

This clone occurred many times. The read falls 3 residues short of the CDR3 end, and the missing part is taken from the germline J gene. The chain uses TRBV19 and TRBJ2-6, with D maybe TRBD1 (5 bases). CDR1 is LNHDA, CDR2 SQIVND, per germline (reference sequence). This CDR3 contains 15 residues. Trimming left V 4 bases short and J 2 bases short, with 9 bases between. The CDR3 bases that were read are TGTGCCAGTAGTAGGACATTAACTGGGGCCAACGTC. It encodes CASSRTLTGANV. The full CDR3 reads CASSRTLTGANVLTF.